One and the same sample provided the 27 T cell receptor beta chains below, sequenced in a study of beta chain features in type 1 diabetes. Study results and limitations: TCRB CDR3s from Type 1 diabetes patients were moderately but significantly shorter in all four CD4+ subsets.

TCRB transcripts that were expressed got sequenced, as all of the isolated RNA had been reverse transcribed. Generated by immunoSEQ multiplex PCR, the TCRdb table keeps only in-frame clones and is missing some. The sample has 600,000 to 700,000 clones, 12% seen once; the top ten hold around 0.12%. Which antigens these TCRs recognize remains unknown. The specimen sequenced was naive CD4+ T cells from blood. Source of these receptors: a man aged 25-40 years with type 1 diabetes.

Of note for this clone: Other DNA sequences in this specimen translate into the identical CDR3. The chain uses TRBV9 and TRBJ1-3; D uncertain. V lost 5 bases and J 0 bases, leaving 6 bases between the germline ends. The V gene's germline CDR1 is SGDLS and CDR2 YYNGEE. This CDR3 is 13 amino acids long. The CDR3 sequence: CASSLSSGNTIYF. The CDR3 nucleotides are TGTGCCAGCAGTCTAAGCTCTGGAAACACCATATATTTT.

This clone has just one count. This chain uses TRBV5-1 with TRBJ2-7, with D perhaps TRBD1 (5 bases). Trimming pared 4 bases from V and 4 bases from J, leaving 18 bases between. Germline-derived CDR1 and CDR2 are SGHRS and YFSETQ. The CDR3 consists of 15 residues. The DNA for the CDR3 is TGCGCCAGCAGCCCCACAGGCGCTTTGGGTTACGAGCAGTACTTC. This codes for CASSPTGALGYEQYF.

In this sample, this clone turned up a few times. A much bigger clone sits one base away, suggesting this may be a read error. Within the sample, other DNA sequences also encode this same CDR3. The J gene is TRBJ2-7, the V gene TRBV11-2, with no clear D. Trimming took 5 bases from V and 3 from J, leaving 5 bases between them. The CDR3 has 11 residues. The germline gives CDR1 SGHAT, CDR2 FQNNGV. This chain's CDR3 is CASSPFYEQYF. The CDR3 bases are TGTGCCAGCAGCCCCTTCTACGAGCAGTACTTC.

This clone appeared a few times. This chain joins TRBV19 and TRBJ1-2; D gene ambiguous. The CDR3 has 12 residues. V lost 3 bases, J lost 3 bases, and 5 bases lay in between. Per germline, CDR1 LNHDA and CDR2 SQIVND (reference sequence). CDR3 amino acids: CASSIPDYGYTF. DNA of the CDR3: TGTGCCAGTAGTATTCCGGACTATGGCTACACCTTC.

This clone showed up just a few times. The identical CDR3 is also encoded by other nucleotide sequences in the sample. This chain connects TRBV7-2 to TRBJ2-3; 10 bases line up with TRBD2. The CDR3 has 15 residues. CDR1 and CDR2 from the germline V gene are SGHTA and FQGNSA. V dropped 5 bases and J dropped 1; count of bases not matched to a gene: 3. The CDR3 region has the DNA TGTGCCAGCAGCCTGGGACTAGCGCGCACAGATACGCAGTATTTT. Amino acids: CASSLGLARTDTQYF.

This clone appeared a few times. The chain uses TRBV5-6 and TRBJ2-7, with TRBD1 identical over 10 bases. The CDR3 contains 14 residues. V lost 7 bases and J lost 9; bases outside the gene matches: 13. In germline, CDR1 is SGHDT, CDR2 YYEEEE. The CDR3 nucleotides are TGTGCCAGCGGCGGGACAGGGGACTTGGTAGCGCAGTACTTC. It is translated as CASGGTGDLVAQYF.

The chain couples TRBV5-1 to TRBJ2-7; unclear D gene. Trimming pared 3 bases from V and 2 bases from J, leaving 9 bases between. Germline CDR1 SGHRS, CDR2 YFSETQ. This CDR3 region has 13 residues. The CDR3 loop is CASSSSSAYEQYF. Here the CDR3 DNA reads TGCGCCAGCAGCTCCTCCAGTGCCTACGAGCAGTACTTC.

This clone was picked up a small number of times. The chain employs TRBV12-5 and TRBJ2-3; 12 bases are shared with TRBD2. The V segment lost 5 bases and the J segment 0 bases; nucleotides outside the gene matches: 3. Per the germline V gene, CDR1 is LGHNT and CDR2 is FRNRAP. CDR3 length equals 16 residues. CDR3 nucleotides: TGTGCTAGTGGTGTCGGACTAGCGGGGAGCACAGATACGCAGTATTTT. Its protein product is CASGVGLAGSTDTQYF.

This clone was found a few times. DNA for the CDR3: TGTGCCAGCAGCTCACTGGACAGGACCTACGAGCAGTACTTC. Translating it yields CASSSLDRTYEQYF. The chain has TRBV7-2 and TRBJ2-7; 7 nucleotides match TRBD1. The J segment lost 2 bases and the V segment lost 4 bases, leaving 5 bases of the junction unmatched. The CDR3 extends over 14 amino acids. The germline CDR1 and CDR2 sequences are SGHTA and FQGNSA.

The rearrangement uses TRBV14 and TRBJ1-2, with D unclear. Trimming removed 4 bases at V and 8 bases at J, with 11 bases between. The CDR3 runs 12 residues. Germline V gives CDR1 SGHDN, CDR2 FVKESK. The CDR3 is CASSRAGPGYTF. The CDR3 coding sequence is TGTGCCAGCAGCCGCGCCGGGCCCGGCTACACCTTC.

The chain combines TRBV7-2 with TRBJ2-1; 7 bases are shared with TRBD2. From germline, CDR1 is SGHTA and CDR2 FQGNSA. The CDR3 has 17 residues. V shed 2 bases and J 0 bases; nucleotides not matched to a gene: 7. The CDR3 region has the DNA TGTGCCAGCAGCTTATGGCGGGACTACCCCTCCTACAATGAGCAGTTCTTC. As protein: CASSLWRDYPSYNEQFF.

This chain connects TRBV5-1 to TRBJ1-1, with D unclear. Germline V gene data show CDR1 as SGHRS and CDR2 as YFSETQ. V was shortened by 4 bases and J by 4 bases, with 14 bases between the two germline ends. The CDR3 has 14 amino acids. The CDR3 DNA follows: TGCGCCAGCAGCCCCTCGAGTAGCGGCACTGAAGCTTTCTTT. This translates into CASSPSSSGTEAFF.

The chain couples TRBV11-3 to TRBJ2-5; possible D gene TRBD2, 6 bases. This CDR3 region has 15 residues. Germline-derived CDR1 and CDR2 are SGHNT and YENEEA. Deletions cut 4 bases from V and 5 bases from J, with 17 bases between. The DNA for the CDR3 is TGTGCCAGCAGCTCCGGACTATCGAGTTTGGAGACCCAGTACTTC. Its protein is CASSSGLSSLETQYF.

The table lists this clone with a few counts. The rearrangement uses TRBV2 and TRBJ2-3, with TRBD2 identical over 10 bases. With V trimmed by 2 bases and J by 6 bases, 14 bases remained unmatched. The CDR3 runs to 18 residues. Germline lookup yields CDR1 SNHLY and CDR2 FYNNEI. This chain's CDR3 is CASSERGLKRGGLDTQYF. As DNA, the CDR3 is TGTGCCAGCAGTGAAAGGGGACTTAAGCGGGGGGGCCTGGATACGCAGTATTTT.

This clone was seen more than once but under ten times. As DNA, the CDR3 is TGTGCCAGCTCACCGACGAGGGGGCCCAATCAGCCCCAGCATTTT. It codes for CASSPTRGPNQPQHF. The chain recombines TRBV18 with TRBJ1-5; 7 bases match TRBD1. This CDR3 is 15 amino acids long. J gave up 3 bases and V 3 bases, and 5 bases lay outside the gene matches. Germline V gene data show CDR1 as KGHSH and CDR2 as LQKENI.

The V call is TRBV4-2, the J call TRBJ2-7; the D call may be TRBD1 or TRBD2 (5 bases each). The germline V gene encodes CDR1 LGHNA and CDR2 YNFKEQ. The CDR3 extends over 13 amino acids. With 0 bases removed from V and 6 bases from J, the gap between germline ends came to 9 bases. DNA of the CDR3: TGTGCCAGCAGCCAAGATTGGGGACCCGAGCAGTACTTC. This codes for CASSQDWGPEQYF.

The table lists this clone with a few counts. This CDR3 is CSVPGQGVDNEQFF. The DNA for the CDR3 is TGCAGCGTTCCGGGACAAGGGGTAGACAATGAGCAGTTCTTC. The chain has TRBV29-1 and TRBJ2-1; the D gene is possibly TRBD1 (6 bases). Germline V gene data show CDR1 as SQVTM and CDR2 as ANQGSEA. This CDR3 spans 14 amino acids. V was trimmed by 5 bases and J by 5 bases, leaving 16 bases between them.

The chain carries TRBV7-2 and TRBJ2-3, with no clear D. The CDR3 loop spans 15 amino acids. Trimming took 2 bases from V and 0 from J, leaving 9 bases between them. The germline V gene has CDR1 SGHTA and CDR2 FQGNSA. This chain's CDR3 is CASSLISRSTDTQYF. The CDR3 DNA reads TGTGCCAGCAGCTTAATTAGCCGGAGCACAGATACGCAGTATTTT.

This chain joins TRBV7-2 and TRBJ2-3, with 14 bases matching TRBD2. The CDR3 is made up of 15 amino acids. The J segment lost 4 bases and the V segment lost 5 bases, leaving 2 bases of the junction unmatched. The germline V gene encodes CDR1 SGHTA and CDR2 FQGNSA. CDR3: CASSRTSGGPDTQYF. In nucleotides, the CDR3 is TGTGCCAGCAGCCGGACTAGCGGGGGGCCAGATACGCAGTATTTT.

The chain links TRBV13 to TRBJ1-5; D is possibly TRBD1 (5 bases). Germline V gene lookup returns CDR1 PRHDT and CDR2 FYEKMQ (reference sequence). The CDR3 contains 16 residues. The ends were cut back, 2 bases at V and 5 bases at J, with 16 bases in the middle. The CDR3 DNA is TGTGCCAGCAGCTTACAAGGAGGGAAAGGGGATCAGCCCCAGCATTTT. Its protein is CASSLQGGKGDQPQHF.

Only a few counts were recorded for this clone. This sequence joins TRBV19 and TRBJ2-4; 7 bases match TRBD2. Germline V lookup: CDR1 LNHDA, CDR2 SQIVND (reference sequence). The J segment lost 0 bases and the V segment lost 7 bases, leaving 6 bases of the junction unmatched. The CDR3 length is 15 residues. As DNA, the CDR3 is TGTGCCAGTACTAGGTGGGAGGGAGCCAAAAACATTCAGTACTTC. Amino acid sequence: CASTRWEGAKNIQYF. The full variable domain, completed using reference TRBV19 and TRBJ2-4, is DGGITQSPKYLFRKEGQNVTLSCEQNLNHDAMYWYRQDPGQGLRLIYYSQIVNDFQKGDIAEGYSVSREKKESFPLTVTSAQKNPTAFYLCASTRWEGAKNIQYFGAGTRLSVL.

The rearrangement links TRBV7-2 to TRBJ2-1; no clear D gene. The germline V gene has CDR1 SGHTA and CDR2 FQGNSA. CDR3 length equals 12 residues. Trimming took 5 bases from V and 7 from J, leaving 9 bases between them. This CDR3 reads CASSPYINEQFF. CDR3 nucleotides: TGTGCCAGCAGCCCATACATAAATGAGCAGTTCTTC.

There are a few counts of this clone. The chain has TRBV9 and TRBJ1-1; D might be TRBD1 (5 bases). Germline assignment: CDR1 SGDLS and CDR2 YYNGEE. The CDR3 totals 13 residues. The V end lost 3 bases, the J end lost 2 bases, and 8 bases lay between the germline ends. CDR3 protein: CASSAGGNTEAFF. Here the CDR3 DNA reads TGTGCCAGCAGCGCCGGGGGTAACACTGAAGCTTTCTTT.

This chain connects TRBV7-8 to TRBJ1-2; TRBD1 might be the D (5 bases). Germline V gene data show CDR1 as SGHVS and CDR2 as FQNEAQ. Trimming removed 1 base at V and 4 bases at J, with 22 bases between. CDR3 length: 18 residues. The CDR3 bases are TGTGCCAGCAGCTTAGTCAGTAGACTACCCCCCGGGGGCTATGGCTACACCTTC. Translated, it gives CASSLVSRLPPGGYGYTF.

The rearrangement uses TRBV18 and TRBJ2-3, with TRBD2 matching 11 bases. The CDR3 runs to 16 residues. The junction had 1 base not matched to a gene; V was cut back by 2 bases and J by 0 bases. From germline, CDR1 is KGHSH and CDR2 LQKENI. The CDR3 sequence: CASSPVAGGSTDTQYF. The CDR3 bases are TGTGCCAGCTCACCAGTAGCGGGGGGGAGCACAGATACGCAGTATTTT.

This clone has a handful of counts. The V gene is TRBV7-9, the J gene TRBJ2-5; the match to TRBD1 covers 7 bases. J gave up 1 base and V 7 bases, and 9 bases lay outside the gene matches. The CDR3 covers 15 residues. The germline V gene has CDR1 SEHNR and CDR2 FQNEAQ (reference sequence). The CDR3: CASNHPGQTQETQYF. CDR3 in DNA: TGTGCCAGCAACCATCCGGGACAGACCCAAGAGACCCAGTACTTC. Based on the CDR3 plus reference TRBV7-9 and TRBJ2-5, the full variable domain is DTGVSQNPRHKITKRGQNVTFRCDPISEHNRLYWYRQTLGQGPEFLTYFQNEAQLEKSRLLSDRFSAERPKGSFSTLEIQRTEQGDSAMYLCASNHPGQTQETQYFGPGTRLLVL.

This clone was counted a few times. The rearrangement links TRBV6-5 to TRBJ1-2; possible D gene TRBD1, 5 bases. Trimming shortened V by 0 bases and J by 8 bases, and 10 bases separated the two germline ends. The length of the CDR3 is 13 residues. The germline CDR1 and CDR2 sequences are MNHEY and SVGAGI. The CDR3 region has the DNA TGTGCCAGCAGTTACTCAGGGGTAAACGGCTACACCTTC. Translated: CASSYSGVNGYTF.